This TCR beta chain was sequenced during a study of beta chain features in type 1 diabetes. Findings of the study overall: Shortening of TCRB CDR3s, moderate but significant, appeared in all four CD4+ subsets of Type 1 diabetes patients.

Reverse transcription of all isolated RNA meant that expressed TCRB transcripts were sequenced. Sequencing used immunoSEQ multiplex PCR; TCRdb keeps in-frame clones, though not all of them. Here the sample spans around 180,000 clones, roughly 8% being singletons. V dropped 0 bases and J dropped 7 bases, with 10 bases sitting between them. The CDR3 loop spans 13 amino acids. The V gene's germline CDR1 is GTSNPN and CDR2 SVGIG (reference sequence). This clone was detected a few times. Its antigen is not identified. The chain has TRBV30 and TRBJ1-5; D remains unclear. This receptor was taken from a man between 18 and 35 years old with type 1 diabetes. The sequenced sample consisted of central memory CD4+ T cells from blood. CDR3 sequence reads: CAWSVRFEQPQHF. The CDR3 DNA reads TGTGCCTGGAGTGTACGATTTGAGCAGCCCCAGCATTTT.